This TCR beta chain originates from a study of T cells after yellow fever vaccination (dated by TCRdb to about 2019). For the wider study: The SMART-Seq v4 Ultra Low Input RNA kit was used to prepare libraries from fractions with low cell numbers. Bulk TCR alpha and beta repertoires were sequenced longitudinally to track T-cell clones before and after primary and booster YFV17D yellow fever vaccination. The cohort comprised two healthy male donors, one aged 18 to 30 and one aged 30 to 40 years. Bulk PBMC replicates and cell subsets were isolated from blood drawn at multiple timepoints before and after both primary and secondary immunization. On the study overall, not on this receptor specifically: The secondary T-cell response was found to be weaker but faster than the primary response, with a peak reached on day 5 rather than on day 15. A small share of clonotypes was detected in both CD4 and CD8 compartments, with the overlap likely arising from convergent recombination. Most clones expanded after primary vaccination (almost 97% of CD4 and roughly 90% of CD8) were re-detected after the booster, suggesting that broad memory maintenance occurred. Computational filtering was needed because FACS-sorted repertoires could contain abundant contaminating clonotypes from the bulk population. The study included only two donors, which limits how far the findings can be generalized.

Note on this clonotype: Its cognate antigen has yet to be identified. Base-call qualities are not available, and no considerably larger clone is one nucleotide away.

TCR cDNA was made using 5'RACE template switching, a step that added a universal primer site and unique molecular identifiers. Priming of cDNA synthesis was performed from both the TCR alpha and TCR beta constant segments. Libraries were amplified in two PCR steps, with sample barcodes and sequencing adapters added in the second step. Sequencing of libraries was performed on Illumina HiSeq 2500 (2x100 bp) or NovaSeq (2x150 bp). On the study's bioinformatics: Reads were demultiplexed and collapsed into UMI consensus sequences with MIGEC, and V(D)J alignment was performed with MiXCR. Vaccine-responding clonotypes were identified with edgeR using replicate PBMC samples, with FDR below 0.01 and a log2 fold change above 5 up to day 15 being required. Each bulk clonotype was labeled CD4 or CD8 based on which sequenced repertoire, CD4 or CD8, contained the clonotype at higher abundance. The public reads were quality trimmed at Q25 with fastp and then assembled into clones with MiXCR by TCRdb, keeping productive beta chains. Rows with a matching CDR3 protein are joined into one entry that keeps the most common DNA and genes. TCRdb, not the original authors, processed these V and J calls. The sample table contains around 500,000 distinct CDR3 sequences; only one count was recorded for just over 20% of them. Roughly a sixth of the sample is in the top ten clones.

The germline V and J ends show losses of 0 bases and 7 bases respectively, and no gene match explains 8 bases of the junction. For CDR1 and CDR2, the germline V gene lists MNHEY and SVGAGI. The CDR3 runs 15 residues from the cysteine to the phenylalanine. Just the 45-base CDR3 DNA is kept, in frame starting at base 1. Explained via the paper, the treatment or condition label denotes: live attenuated yellow fever vaccine strain. Two biological replicates of bulk PBMCs were collected at each blood-draw timepoint. PBMCs were isolated from peripheral blood using a standard Ficoll-Paque protocol. TriZol was used to extract RNA from bulk PBMCs, CD4 and CD8 fractions, and dextramer-positive and dextramer-negative fractions.

The TCR was taken from a man between 18 and 35 years old who received the YFV17D yellow fever vaccine. This sample comprised PBMCs, obtained 21 days after the first yellow fever vaccination. The receptor chain draws on TRBV6-5 and TRBJ2-5, and 7 bases in between align with TRBD1. The CDR3 here reads CASSYSGTASSTQYF. Here is the DNA: TGTGCCAGCAGTTACTCTGGGACAGCCTCATCGACCCAGTACTTC.